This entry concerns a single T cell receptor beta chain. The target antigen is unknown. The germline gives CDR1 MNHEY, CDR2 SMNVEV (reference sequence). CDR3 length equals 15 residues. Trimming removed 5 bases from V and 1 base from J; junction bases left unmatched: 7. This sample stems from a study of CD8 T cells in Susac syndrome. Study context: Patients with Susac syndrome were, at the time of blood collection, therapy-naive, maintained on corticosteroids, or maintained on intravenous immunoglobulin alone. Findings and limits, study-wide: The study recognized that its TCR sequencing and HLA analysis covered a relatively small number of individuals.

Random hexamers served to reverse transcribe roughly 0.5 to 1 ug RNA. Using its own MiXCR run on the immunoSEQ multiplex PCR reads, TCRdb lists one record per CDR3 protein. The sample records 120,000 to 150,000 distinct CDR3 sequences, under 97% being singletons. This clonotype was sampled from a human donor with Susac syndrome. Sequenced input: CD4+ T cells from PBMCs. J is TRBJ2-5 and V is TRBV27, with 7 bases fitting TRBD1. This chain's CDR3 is CASSPRTGSQETQYF. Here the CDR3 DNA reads TGTGCCAGCAGTCCTCGGACAGGATCCCAAGAGACCCAGTACTTC.